The sample holds a few counts of the clone carrying this T cell receptor (beta chain). Its antigen is unknown. MiXCR was run by TCRdb on the RT-PCR reads, yielding one entry per CDR3 protein. The table has 700,000 to 800,000 distinct CDR3 sequences, about 18% seen once. V dropped 4 bases and J dropped 0 bases, with 15 bases sitting between them. The germline V gene has CDR1 KGHSH and CDR2 LQKENI. This CDR3 spans 16 amino acids. This sample is part of a study of response to subunit inactivated influenza vaccine. Notes on the study in general: Few additional T cells are recruited per seasonal influenza vaccination, authors suggested.

This specimen consisted of PBMCs from blood, obtained roughly 5 days after vaccination. V usage is TRBV18 and J usage is TRBJ1-1; D unclear. This receptor was identified in a man aged 50-60 years who received an inactivated influenza vaccine. CDR3 amino acids: CASSQTREGVNTEAFF. In DNA form, the CDR3 reads TGTGCCAGCTCACAAACCCGGGAGGGAGTGAACACTGAAGCTTTCTTT.